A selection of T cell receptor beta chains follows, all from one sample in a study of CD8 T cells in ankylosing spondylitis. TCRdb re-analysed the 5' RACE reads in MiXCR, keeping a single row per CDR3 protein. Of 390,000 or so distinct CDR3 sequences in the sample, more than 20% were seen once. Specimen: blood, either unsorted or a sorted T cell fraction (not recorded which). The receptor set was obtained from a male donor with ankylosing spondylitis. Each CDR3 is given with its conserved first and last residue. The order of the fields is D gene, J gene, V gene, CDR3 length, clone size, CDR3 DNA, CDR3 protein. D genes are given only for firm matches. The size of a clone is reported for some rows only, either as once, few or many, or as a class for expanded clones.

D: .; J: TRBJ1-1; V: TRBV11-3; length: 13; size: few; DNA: TGTGCCAGCAAACTACACTCCGGCACTGAAGCTTTCTTT; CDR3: CASKLHSGTEAFF
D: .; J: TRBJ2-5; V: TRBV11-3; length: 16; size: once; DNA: TGTGCCAGCAGCTTAGATTCGGGTCTAGCGAGAGAGACCCAGTACTTC; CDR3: CASSLDSGLARETQYF
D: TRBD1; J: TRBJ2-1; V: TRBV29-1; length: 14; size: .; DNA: TGCAGCGTATTCGCCGGGACAGCTAACAATGAGCAGTTCTTC; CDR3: CSVFAGTANNEQFF
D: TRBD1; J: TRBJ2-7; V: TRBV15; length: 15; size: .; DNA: TGTGCCACCAGCAGAACTGACGTGATCCGGGACAGTCAGTACTTC; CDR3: CATSRTDVIRDSQYF
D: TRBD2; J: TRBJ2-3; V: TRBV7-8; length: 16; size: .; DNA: TGTGCCAGCAGCCAGAGCGGGAGGGCCAGCACAGATACGCAGTATTTT; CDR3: CASSQSGRASTDTQYF
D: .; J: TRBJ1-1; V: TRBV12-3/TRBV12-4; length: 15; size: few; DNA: TGTGCCAGCACCAAGTGGTCGGAGTTGAACACTGAAGCTTTCTTT; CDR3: CASTKWSELNTEAFF
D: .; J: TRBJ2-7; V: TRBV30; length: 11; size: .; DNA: TGTGCCTGGACAGGCTCCTACGAGCAGTACTTC; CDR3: CAWTGSYEQYF
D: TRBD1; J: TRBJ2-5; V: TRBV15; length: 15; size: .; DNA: TGTGCCACCAGCAGAGACCTGACAGGGGTGGAGACCCAGTACTTC; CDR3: CATSRDLTGVETQYF
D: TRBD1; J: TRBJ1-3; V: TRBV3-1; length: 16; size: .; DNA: TGTGCCAGCAGCCAGACAGGGGGCGCATTTGGAAACACCATATATTTT; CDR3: CASSQTGGAFGNTIYF
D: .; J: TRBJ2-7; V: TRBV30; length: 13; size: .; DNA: TGTGCCTCCGAGACTGGGCCTATCGGCGAGCAGTACTTC; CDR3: CASETGPIGEQYF
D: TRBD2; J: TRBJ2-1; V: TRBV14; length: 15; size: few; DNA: TGTGCCAGCAGCCAAGGGCTAGCGGGGACCCTCGAGCAGTTCTTC; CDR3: CASSQGLAGTLEQFF
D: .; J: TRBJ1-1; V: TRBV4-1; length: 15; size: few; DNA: TGCGCCAGCAGCCAAATTCCCAGAGGGAACACTGAAGCTTTCTTT; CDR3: CASSQIPRGNTEAFF
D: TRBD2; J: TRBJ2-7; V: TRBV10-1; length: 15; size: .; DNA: TGCGCCAGCAGCCAAGCGGGAGTTGGTCGGTACGAGCAGTACTTC; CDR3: CASSQAGVGRYEQYF
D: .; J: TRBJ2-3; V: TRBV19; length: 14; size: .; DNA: TGTGCCAGCCGACCGGGGGTTTGGACAGATACGCAGTATTTT; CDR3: CASRPGVWTDTQYF
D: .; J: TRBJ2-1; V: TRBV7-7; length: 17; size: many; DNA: TGTGCTAGCAGCCCAGGACTACCGCGAGCATCCTACAATGAGCAGTTCTTC; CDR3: CASSPGLPRASYNEQFF
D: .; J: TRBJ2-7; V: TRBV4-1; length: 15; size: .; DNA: TGCGCCAGCAGCCAAGCCCAGGGGTCGACCTACGAGCAGTACTTC; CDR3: CASSQAQGSTYEQYF
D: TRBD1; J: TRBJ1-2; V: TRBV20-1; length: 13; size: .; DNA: TGCAGTGCTATTTACAGGGGGAGCTATGGCTACACCTTC; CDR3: CSAIYRGSYGYTF
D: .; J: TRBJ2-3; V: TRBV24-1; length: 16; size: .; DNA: TGTGCCACCAGTGATTTGCGGTCCCCTGTGACAGATACGCAGTATTTT; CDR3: CATSDLRSPVTDTQYF
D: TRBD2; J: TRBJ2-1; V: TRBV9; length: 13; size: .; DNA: TGTGCCAGCAGCCCTAGACTAGCGGGAGAGAAGTTCTTC; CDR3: CASSPRLAGEKFF
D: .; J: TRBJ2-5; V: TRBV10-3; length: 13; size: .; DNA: TGTGCCATCAGTTGGGACTTAAGGGAGACCCAGTACTTC; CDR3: CAISWDLRETQYF
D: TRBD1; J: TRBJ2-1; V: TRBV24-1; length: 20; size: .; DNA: TGTGCCACCAGCGCACCGGGACAGGGGGTACCGGGAGCCTCCTACAATGAGCAGTTCTTC; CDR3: CATSAPGQGVPGASYNEQFF
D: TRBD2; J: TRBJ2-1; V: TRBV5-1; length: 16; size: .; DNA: TGCGCCAGCAGCTTGGGACTAGCGGAAAATAACAATGAGCAGTTCTTC; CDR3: CASSLGLAENNNEQFF